A selection of T cell receptor beta chains follows, all from one sample in a study of blood T cells in healthy people across ages. TCRdb ran MiXCR on the 5' RACE reads and lists one entry per CDR3 protein. Of approximately 940,000 distinct CDR3 sequences listed, around 48% are singletons. The sequenced material came from blood. Receptor source: a man aged 25 to 40 in good health. Both conserved end residues are part of each CDR3.

cdr3_aa v_call
CASSQERGSEYEQYF TRBV4-2
CSASDRGRSNTGKLFF TRBV20-1
CSARDFGQGPLYGYTF TRBV20-1
CASSLESGASQPQHF TRBV7-2
CATSDGGRGNQPQHF TRBV24-1
CASSQGITEAFF TRBV4-1
CASREEGRSYNEQFF TRBV2
CASSPSTGLNEQFF TRBV27
CSTRDTGGIGLQYF TRBV20-1
CAIRDRERHEQFF TRBV27
CASSLTAPAETQYF TRBV12-3/TRBV12-4
CASSEELGQGDTQYF TRBV4-1
CASSLDRGKDTQYF TRBV5-1
CASRRPITSGGADTQYF TRBV6-2/TRBV6-3
CATLEEGNQPQHF TRBV10-3
CASSPVEGQGFYEQYF TRBV4-2
CASSPGDVQQFF TRBV12-3/TRBV12-4
CSVEDPPEQYF TRBV29-1
CASRGVFDEQYF TRBV7-9
CASSLELAGGNQETQYF TRBV11-2
CASSGQPYTDTQYF TRBV18
CASSYSSGRRSGANVLTF TRBV6-5
CASSLEGAAFYGYTF TRBV7-2
CASSSSGGAVEQYF TRBV12-3/TRBV12-4
CASSSTAYAPNSPLHF TRBV7-2
CASSRFQNQPQHF TRBV7-2
CAISESRQGGYGYTF TRBV10-3
CASSSKGGGYGTDTQYF TRBV7-3